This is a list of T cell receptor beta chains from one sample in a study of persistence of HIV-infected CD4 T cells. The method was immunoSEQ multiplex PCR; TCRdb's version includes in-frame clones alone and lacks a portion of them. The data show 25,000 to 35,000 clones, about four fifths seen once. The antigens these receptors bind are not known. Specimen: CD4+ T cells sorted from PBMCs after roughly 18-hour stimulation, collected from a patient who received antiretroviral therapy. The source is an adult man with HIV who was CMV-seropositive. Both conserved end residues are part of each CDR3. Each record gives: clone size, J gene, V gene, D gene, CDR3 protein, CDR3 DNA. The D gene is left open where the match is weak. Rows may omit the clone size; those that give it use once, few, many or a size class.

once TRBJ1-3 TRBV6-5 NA CASSSQGGNTIYF TGTGCCAGCAGTTCACAGGGTGGAAACACCATATATTTT
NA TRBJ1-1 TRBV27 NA CATSLSGHGGTEAFF TGTGCCACCAGCCTGTCGGGACACGGGGGCACTGAAGCTTTCTTT
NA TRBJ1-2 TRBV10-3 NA CAISAEFGYTF TGTGCCATCAGCGCTGAATTTGGCTACACCTTC
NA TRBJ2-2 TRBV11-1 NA CASSLLKNTGELFF TGTGCCAGCAGCTTATTGAAGAACACCGGGGAGCTGTTTTTT
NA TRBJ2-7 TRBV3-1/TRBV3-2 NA CASSQENREQYF TGTGCCAGCAGCCAAGAAAACAGAGAGCAGTACTTC
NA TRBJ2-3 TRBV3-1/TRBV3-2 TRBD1 CASRQFGQGTDTQYF TGTGCCAGCAGGCAATTCGGACAGGGTACAGATACGCAGTATTTT
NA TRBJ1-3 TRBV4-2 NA CASSQEGVPGNTIYF TGTGCCAGCAGCCAAGAGGGAGTTCCCGGAAACACCATATATTTT
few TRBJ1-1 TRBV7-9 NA CASSQSYLGTEAFF TGTGCCAGCAGCCAATCTTACCTGGGCACTGAAGCTTTCTTT
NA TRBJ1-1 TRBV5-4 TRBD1 CASSPSIDREGTEAFF TGTGCCAGCAGCCCATCAATAGACAGGGAAGGGACTGAAGCTTTCTTT
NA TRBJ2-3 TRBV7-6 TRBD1 CASSANRGFNTQYF TGTGCCAGCAGCGCTAACAGGGGTTTCAATACGCAGTATTTT
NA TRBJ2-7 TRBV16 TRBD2 CASSQLALAGGSYEQYF TGTGCCAGCAGCCAATTGGCACTAGCGGGGGGCTCCTACGAGCAGTACTTC
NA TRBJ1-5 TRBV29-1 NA CSVGQGMNQPQHF TGCAGCGTTGGCCAGGGGATGAATCAGCCCCAGCATTTT
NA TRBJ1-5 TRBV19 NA CASSPRKGGSNQPQHF TGTGCCAGTAGCCCCAGGAAGGGGGGAAGCAATCAGCCCCAGCATTTT
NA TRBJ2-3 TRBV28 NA CASSLTDTQYF TGTGCCAGCAGTTTAACAGATACGCAGTATTTT
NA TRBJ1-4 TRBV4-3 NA CASSEMQGTEKLFF TGCGCCAGCAGCGAGATGCAGGGGACTGAAAAACTGTTTTTT